Only a few counts were recorded for the clone carrying this TCR beta chain. The antigen remains undetermined. Addition of a universal primer site occurred through template switching, and cDNA carried unique molecular identifiers. TCRdb used MiXCR to reprocess the 5' RACE reads, holding one entry per CDR3 protein. This sample has hundreds of thousands of distinct CDR3 sequences; 7.5% occur once, and the top ten carry less than 6.5%. These data are taken from a study of identical twins. General study points: Insertions were reduced in abundant cord blood beta clonotypes but not in memory repertoires. Zero-insertion results could be subject to partial confounding by invariant MAIT and iNKT cells.

V was pared by 4 bases and J by 3 bases, with 15 bases between. The CDR3 sequence is 15 residues long. The germline gives CDR1 SGHRS, CDR2 YFSETQ. The sample was also linked to a second study, of yellow fever vaccine responses in identical twins.

The clonotype comes from a woman younger than 30 in good health. The sequenced sample consisted of CD8+ T cells sorted from blood. The chain couples TRBV5-1 to TRBJ2-3; possible D gene TRBD1, 5 bases. The DNA of the CDR3 is TGCGCCAGCAGCCCACAGGCCCCTAAGACAGATACGCAGTATTTT. This gives the protein CASSPQAPKTDTQYF.